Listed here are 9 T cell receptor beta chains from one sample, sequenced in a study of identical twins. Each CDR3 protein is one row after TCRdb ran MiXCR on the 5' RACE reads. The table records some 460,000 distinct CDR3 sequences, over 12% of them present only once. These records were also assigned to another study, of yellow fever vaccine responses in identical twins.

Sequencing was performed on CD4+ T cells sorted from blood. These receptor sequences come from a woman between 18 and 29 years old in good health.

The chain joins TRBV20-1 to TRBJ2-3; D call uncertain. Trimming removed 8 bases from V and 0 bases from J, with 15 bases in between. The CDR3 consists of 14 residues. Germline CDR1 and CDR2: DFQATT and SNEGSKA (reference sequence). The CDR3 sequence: CSPSAIHSTDTQYF. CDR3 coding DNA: TGCAGTCCCTCGGCGATACATAGCACAGATACGCAGTATTTT.

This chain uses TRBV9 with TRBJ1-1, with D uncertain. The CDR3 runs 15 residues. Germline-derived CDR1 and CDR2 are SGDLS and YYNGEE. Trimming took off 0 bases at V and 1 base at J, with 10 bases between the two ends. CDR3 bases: TGTGCCAGCAGCGTAGACCCCAAATCGAACACTGAAGCTTTCTTT. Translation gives CASSVDPKSNTEAFF.

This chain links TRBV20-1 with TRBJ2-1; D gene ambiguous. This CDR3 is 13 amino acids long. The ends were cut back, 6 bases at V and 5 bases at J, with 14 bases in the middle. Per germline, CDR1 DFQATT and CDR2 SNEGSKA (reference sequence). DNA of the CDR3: TGCAGTGCAAAGAGTGCAGAGAACAATGAGCAGTTCTTC. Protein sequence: CSAKSAENNEQFF.

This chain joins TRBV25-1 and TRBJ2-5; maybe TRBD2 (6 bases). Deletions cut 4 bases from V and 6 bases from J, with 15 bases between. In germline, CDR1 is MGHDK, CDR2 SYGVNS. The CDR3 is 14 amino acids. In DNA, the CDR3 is TGTGCCAGCAGTGCCCCCGGCGGGGCGAAGACCCAGTACTTC. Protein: CASSAPGGAKTQYF.

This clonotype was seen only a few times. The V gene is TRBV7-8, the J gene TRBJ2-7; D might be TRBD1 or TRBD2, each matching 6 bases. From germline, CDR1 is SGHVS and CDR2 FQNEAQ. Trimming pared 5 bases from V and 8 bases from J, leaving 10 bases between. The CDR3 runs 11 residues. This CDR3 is CASSPRGQQYF. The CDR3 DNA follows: TGTGCCAGCAGCCCTCGGGGGCAGCAGTACTTC.

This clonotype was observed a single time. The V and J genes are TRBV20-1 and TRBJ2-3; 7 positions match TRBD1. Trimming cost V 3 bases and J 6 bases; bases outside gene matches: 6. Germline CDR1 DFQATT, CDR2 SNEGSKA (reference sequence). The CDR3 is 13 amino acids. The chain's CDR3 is CSARGDRADTQYF. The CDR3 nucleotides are TGCAGTGCTAGGGGAGACAGGGCGGATACGCAGTATTTT.

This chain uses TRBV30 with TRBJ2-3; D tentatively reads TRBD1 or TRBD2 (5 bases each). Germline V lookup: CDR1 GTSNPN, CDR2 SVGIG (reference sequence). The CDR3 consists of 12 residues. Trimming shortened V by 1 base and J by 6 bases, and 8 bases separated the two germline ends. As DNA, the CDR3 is TGTGCCTGGAGTGCGGGGCACGATACGCAGTATTTT. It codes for CAWSAGHDTQYF.

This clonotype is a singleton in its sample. The CDR3, as DNA: TGTGCCAGCAGTGATACTAATAGCAATCAGCCCCAGCATTTT. Amino acid sequence: CASSDTNSNQPQHF. This chain links TRBV2 with TRBJ1-5; no clear D. Trimming pared 3 bases from V and 0 bases from J, leaving 6 bases between. This CDR3 has 14 residues. Germline CDR1 SNHLY, CDR2 FYNNEI. Filled out from reference TRBV2 and TRBJ1-5, the complete variable domain reads EPEVTQTPSHQVTQMGQEVILRCVPISNHLYFYWYRQILGQKVEFLVSFYNNEISEKSEIFDDQFSVERPDGSNFTLKIRSTKLEDSAMYFCASSDTNSNQPQHFGDGTRLSIL.

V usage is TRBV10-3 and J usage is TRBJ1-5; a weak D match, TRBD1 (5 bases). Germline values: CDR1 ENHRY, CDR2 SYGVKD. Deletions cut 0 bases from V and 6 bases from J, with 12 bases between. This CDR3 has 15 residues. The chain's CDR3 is CAISESLGVGQPQHF. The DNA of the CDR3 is TGTGCCATCAGTGAGTCGTTGGGGGTTGGTCAGCCCCAGCATTTT.